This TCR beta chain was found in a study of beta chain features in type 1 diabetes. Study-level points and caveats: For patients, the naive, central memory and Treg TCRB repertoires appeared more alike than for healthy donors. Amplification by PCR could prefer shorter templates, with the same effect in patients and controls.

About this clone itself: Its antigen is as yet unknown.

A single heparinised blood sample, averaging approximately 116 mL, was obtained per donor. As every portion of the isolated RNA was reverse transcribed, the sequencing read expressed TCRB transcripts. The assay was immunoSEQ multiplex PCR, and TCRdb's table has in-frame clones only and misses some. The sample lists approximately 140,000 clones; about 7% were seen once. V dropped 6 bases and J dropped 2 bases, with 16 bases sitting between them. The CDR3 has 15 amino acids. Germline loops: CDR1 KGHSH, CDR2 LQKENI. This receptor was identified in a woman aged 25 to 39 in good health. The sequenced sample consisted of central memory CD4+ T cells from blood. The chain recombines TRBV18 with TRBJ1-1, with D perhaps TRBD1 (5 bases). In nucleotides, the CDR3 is TGTGCCAGCTCCCCGATCCCCGGGGGAAACACTGAAGCTTTCTTT. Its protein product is CASSPIPGGNTEAFF.